A single sample gave rise to the 18 T cell receptor beta chains below, sequenced in a study of OX40 agonist ivuxolimab in advanced cancers. Assay used: immunoSEQ multiplex PCR; TCRdb lists only in-frame clones, some missing. The sample shows about 68,000 clones, 85% of them seen only once. The starting material was CD4+ or CD8+ T cells sorted from blood, obtained in a trial of the OX40 agonist ivuxolimab. The receptors derive from an adult with an advanced solid tumor such as melanoma, head and neck, liver or kidney cancer.

V usage is TRBV19 and J usage is TRBJ1-2, with 8 bases identical to TRBD1. Germline assignment: CDR1 LNHDA and CDR2 SQIVND (reference sequence). The V gene end was trimmed by 6 bases and the J gene end by 5 bases; junction bases not matched to a gene: 8. CDR3 size: 14 residues. In nucleotides, the CDR3 is TGTGCCAGTAGCCAACAGGGGGTTAATTATGGCTACACCTTC. Its protein product is CASSQQGVNYGYTF.

This chain connects TRBV7-2 to TRBJ2-4; tentatively, D is TRBD1 or TRBD2 (5 bases each). Looked up from germline, CDR1 is SGHTA and CDR2 is FQGNSA. The CDR3 runs to 14 residues. Trimming pared 1 base from V and 8 bases from J, leaving 12 bases between. The CDR3 loop reads CASSLVAGTHIQYF. CDR3 nucleotides: TGTGCCAGCAGCTTAGTGGCAGGGACGCACATTCAGTACTTC.

V usage is TRBV5-1 and J usage is TRBJ2-3; D ambiguous. Germline CDR1 reads SGHRS; CDR2 reads YFSETQ. Trimming took off 3 bases at V and 3 bases at J, with 8 bases between the two ends. This CDR3 has 13 residues. The CDR3 DNA reads TGCGCCAGCAGCTATACTATGACAGATACGCAGTATTTT. Translated: CASSYTMTDTQYF.

This clone occurred a few times. The chain joins TRBV29-1 to TRBJ2-7; no clear D. There are 14 residues in the CDR3. The germline CDR1 and CDR2 sequences are SQVTM and ANQGSEA. V lost 6 bases and J lost 1, with 16 bases in between. The CDR3 DNA is TGCAGCGTAGTGGATCGAGAGAAGTCCTACGAGCAGTACTTC. Residues: CSVVDREKSYEQYF.

The chain employs TRBV5-1 and TRBJ2-2, with TRBD1 identical over 9 bases. Germline CDR1 reads SGHRS; CDR2 reads YFSETQ. CDR3 length equals 15 residues. V lost 4 bases to trimming and J lost 7 bases; unmatched junction nucleotides: 8. The CDR3 DNA reads TGCGCCAGCAGCGAGGGGACAGGGCGTGGCGGGGAGCTGTTTTTT. Translated, it gives CASSEGTGRGGELFF.

The V call is TRBV7-9, the J call TRBJ2-3; D not certain. The ends were cut back, 3 bases at V and 3 bases at J, with 7 bases in the middle. There are 13 residues in the CDR3. Germline V lookup: CDR1 SEHNR, CDR2 FQNEAQ (reference sequence). CDR3 loop: CASSLAETDTQYF. CDR3 nucleotide sequence: TGTGCCAGCAGCTTGGCGGAAACAGATACGCAGTATTTT.

A few counts support this clone. The V gene is TRBV29-1, the J gene TRBJ2-1, with D perhaps TRBD1 (6 bases). This CDR3 region has 12 residues. Germline assignment: CDR1 SQVTM and CDR2 ANQGSEA. V gave up 7 bases and J gave up 7 bases, with 14 bases separating them. The DNA for the CDR3 is TGCAGCGGAGGGGGATGGGAGAATGAGCAGTTCTTC. This codes for CSGGGWENEQFF.

The chain carries TRBV5-5 and TRBJ2-5; TRBD1 is a possible D gene (6 bases). V gave up 0 bases and J gave up 1 base, with 13 bases separating them. CDR3 length equals 16 residues. Germline V gene lookup returns CDR1 SGHKS and CDR2 YYEKEE (reference sequence). CDR3 in amino acids: CASSLGQDGPQETQYF. CDR3 DNA sequence: TGTGCCAGCAGCTTGGGACAGGACGGACCCCAAGAGACCCAGTACTTC.

The rearrangement joins TRBV5-6 to TRBJ1-5; TRBD1 might be the D (6 bases). V was shortened by 1 base and J by 6 bases, with 14 bases between the two germline ends. The CDR3 covers 15 residues. CDR1 and CDR2 (germline): SGHDT, YYEEEE. Written as DNA, the CDR3 is TGTGCCAGCAGCTTGTATTCAGGGGTGACTCAGCCCCAGCATTTT. As protein: CASSLYSGVTQPQHF.

This rearrangement joins TRBV7-2 to TRBJ2-2; TRBD2 agrees at 7 bases. J was trimmed by 5 bases and V by 3 bases; bases with no gene match: 3. CDR3 length: 14 amino acids. Germline lookup yields CDR1 SGHTA and CDR2 FQGNSA. The CDR3 DNA is TGTGCCAGCAGCTTTGGGGGAGGGACCGGGGAGCTGTTTTTT. This translates into CASSFGGGTGELFF. Full variable domain (remainder filled in from reference TRBV7-2 and TRBJ2-2): GAGVSQSPSNKVTEKGKDVELRCDPISGHTALYWYRQSLGQGLEFLIYFQGNSAPDKSGLPSDRFSAERTGGSVSTLTIQRTQQEDSAVYLCASSFGGGTGELFFGEGSRLTVL.

The chain recombines TRBV6-5 with TRBJ1-1, with 9 bases that match TRBD1. J gave up 4 bases and V 0 bases, and 6 bases lay outside the gene matches. Germline CDR1 MNHEY, CDR2 SVGAGI. CDR3 length: 16 residues. The CDR3 here is CASSYSGQGVGTEAFF. The CDR3 DNA is TGTGCCAGCAGTTACTCGGGACAGGGCGTAGGCACTGAAGCTTTCTTT.

The V call is TRBV14, the J call TRBJ2-3, with D possibly matching TRBD2 (6 bases). CDR1 is SGHDN, CDR2 FVKESK, per germline. The V end was cut by 0 bases, the J end by 10 bases, with 11 bases between. The CDR3 has 13 amino acids. The CDR3 protein is CASSQDRLGAQYF. The CDR3 DNA reads as TGTGCCAGCAGCCAAGACCGACTAGGTGCGCAGTATTTT.

This chain uses TRBV10-3 with TRBJ1-5; D not certain. V was pared by 4 bases and J by 1 base, with 5 bases between. Germline V gene sequence: CDR1 ENHRY, CDR2 SYGVKD. The CDR3 covers 13 residues. CDR3 nucleotides: TGTGCCATCAGTGTAGAGAGCAATCAGCCCCAGCATTTT. Residues: CAISVESNQPQHF.

This sequence joins TRBV5-8 and TRBJ2-5, with D maybe TRBD1 (8 bases). CDR1 and CDR2 (germline): SGHTS, YDEGEE. CDR3 size: 16 residues. Trimming cost V 4 bases and J 2 bases, with 18 bases left between them. DNA of the CDR3: TGTGCCAGCAGCGCCCGGACAGGGAGGGGGCAAGAGACCCAGTACTTC. It encodes CASSARTGRGQETQYF.

V is TRBV25-1 and J is TRBJ1-1; possibly TRBD1 for D (5 bases). Germline loops: CDR1 MGHDK, CDR2 SYGVNS. The V end lost 6 bases, the J end lost 4 bases, and 15 bases lay between the germline ends. This CDR3 contains 14 residues. CDR3 coding DNA: TGTGCCAGCAGGGGAATGTGGGGCAGCACTGAAGCTTTCTTT. It codes for CASRGMWGSTEAFF.

The sample holds a few counts of this clone. The rearrangement uses TRBV29-1 and TRBJ1-1; D call uncertain. Germline CDR1 reads SQVTM; CDR2 reads ANQGSEA. V lost 1 base to trimming and J lost 11 bases, with 8 bases between them. The CDR3 length is 10 residues. CDR3 in amino acids: CSVEGDGAFF. The CDR3 nucleotides read TGCAGCGTTGAAGGGGATGGCGCTTTCTTT.

V gene TRBV7-3 combines with J gene TRBJ2-3, with D perhaps TRBD2 (6 bases). From germline, CDR1 is SGHTA and CDR2 FQGTGA. This CDR3 is built from 14 residues. The ends were cut back, 5 bases at V and 0 bases at J, with 9 bases in the middle. In nucleotides, the CDR3 is TGTGCCAGCAGCCCGCGGGGCAGCACAGATACGCAGTATTTT. It is translated as CASSPRGSTDTQYF.

This chain links TRBV4-3 with TRBJ2-7; D may be TRBD1 (7 bases). V lost 0 bases and J lost 0, with 15 bases in between. There are 17 residues in the CDR3. Germline loops: CDR1 LGHNA, CDR2 YSLEER. The CDR3 DNA is TGCGCCAGCAGCCAAGATGTGCGGGACAGCGTCTCCTACGAGCAGTACTTC. Translation: CASSQDVRDSVSYEQYF.